Sequencing of this T cell receptor beta chain was carried out in a study of T-cell reconstitution after alpha-beta-depleted transplantation in children. V lost 2 bases to trimming and J lost 12 bases, with 17 bases between them. The CDR3 covers 14 residues. Germline-derived CDR1 and CDR2 are SGHTA and FQGNSA. This clonotype was counted many times. This sample's TCRbeta library carried unique molecular identifier barcodes. TCRdb redid the calling of the PCR reads with MiXCR, one entry per CDR3 protein. Of some 590,000 distinct CDR3 sequences listed, 10% to 13% were seen once; the top ten hold about 4%.

The clonotype originates from a human donor who donated a stem cell graft to a child with acute myeloid leukemia. The starting material was PBMCs from the stem cell graft donor, obtained from the stem cell graft. The chain links TRBV7-2 to TRBJ2-1; D is ambiguous. CDR3 sequence (DNA): TGTGCCAGCAGCTTATCCCGGTCCCCTCCCTGGCAGTTCTTC. This encodes CASSLSRSPPWQFF.